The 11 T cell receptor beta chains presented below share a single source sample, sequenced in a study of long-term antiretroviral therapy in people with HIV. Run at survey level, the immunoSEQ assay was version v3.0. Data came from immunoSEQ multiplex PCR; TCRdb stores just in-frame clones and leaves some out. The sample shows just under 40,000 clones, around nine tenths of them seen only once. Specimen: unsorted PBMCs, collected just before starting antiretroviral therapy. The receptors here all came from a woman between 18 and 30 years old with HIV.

In DNA form, the CDR3 reads TGTGCCAGCCGACTAGCGGGAGCAGATACGCAGTATTTT. Translating it yields CASRLAGADTQYF. The chain is built from TRBV6-4 and TRBJ2-3; TRBD2 aligns across 12 bases. This CDR3 contains 13 residues. V shed 8 bases, J shed 4 bases, and the junction held 1 base outside the gene matches. Germline CDR1 MRHNA, CDR2 SNTAGT.

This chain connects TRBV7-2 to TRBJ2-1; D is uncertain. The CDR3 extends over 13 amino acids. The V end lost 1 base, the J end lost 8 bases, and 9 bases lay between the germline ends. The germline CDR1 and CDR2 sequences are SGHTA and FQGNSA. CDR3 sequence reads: CASSLVLWDEQFF. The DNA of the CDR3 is TGTGCCAGCAGCTTAGTCCTTTGGGATGAGCAGTTCTTC.

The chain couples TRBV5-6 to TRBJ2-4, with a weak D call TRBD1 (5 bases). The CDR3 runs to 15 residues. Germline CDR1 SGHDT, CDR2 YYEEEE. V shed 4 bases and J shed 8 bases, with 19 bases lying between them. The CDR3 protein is CASSLRVRVGDIQYF. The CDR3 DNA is TGTGCCAGCAGCCTCAGGGTACGGGTTGGGGACATTCAGTACTTC.

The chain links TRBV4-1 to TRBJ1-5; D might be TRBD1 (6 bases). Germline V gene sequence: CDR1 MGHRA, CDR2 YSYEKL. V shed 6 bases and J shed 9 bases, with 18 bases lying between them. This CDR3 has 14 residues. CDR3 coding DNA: TGCGCCAGCAGACGGACAGAACAATCAGGGCCCCAGCATTTT. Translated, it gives CASRRTEQSGPQHF.

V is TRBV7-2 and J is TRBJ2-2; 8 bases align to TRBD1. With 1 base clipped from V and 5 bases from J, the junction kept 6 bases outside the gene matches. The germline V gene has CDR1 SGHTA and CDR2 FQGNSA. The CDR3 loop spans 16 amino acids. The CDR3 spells CASSLGPGGKTGELFF. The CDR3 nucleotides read TGTGCCAGCAGCTTAGGACCAGGGGGCAAAACCGGGGAGCTGTTTTTT. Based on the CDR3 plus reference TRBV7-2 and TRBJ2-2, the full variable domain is GAGVSQSPSNKVTEKGKDVELRCDPISGHTALYWYRQSLGQGLEFLIYFQGNSAPDKSGLPSDRFSAERTGGSVSTLTIQRTQQEDSAVYLCASSLGPGGKTGELFFGEGSRLTVL.

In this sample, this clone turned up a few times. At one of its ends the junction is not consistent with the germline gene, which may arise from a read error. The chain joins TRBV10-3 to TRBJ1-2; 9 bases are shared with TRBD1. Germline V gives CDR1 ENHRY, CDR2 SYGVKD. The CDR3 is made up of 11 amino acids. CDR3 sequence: CAISEGQGPDF. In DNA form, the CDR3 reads TGTGCCATCAGTGAGGGACAGGGGCCCGACTTC.

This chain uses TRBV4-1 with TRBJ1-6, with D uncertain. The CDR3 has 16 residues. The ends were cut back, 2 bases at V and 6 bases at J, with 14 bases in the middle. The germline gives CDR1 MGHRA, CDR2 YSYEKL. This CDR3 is CASSQRLLLGNSPLHF. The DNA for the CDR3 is TGCGCCAGCAGCCAACGCCTTTTGTTGGGTAATTCACCCCTCCACTTT.

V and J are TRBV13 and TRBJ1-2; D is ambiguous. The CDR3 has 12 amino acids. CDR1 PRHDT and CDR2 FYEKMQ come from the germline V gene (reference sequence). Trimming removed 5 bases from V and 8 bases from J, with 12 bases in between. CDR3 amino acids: CASSPGPSGYTF. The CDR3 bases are TGTGCCAGCAGCCCCGGACCGAGCGGCTACACCTTC. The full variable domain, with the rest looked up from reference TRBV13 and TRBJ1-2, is AAGVIQSPRHLIKEKRETATLKCYPIPRHDTVYWYQQGPGQDPQFLISFYEKMQSDKGSIPDRFSAQQFSDYHSELNMSSLELGDSALYFCASSPGPSGYTFGSGTRLTVV.

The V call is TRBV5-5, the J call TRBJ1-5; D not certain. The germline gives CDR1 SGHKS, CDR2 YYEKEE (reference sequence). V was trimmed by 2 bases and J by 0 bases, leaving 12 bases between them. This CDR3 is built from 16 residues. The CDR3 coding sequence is TGTGCCAGCAGCTTAGGCTGGGATTATAGCAATCAGCCCCAGCATTTT. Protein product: CASSLGWDYSNQPQHF. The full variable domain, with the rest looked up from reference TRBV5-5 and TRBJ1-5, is DAGVTQSPTHLIKTRGQQVTLRCSPISGHKSVSWYQQVLGQGPQFIFQYYEKEERGRGNFPDRFSARQFPNYSSELNVNALLLGDSALYLCASSLGWDYSNQPQHFGDGTRLSIL.

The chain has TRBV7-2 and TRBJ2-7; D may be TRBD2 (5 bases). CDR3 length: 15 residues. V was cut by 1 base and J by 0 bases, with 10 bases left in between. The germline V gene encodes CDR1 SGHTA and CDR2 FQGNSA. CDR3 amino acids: CASSLVATSSYEQYF. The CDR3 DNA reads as TGTGCCAGCAGCTTAGTAGCGACCTCCTCCTACGAGCAGTACTTC.

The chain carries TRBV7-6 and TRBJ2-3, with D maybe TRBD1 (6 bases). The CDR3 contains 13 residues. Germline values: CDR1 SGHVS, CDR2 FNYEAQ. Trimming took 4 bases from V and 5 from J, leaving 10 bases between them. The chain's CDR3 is CASSYRAQDTQYF. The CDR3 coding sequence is TGTGCCAGCAGCTACAGGGCACAAGATACGCAGTATTTT.